The clone carrying this T cell receptor (beta chain) was detected a few times. Here immunoSEQ multiplex PCR was the method, and the copy in TCRdb shows in-frame clones only, minus some. The sample includes fewer than 200,000 clones, around nine tenths of them seen just once. These data come from a study of blood T cell repertoires in COVID-19. The overall study: Both acute and convalescent COVID-19 samples were obtained from the United States, Italy and Spain. The analysed material was cDNA or gDNA that came from T cells, B-cell-depleted T cells, or PBMCs.

Seattle's cohort entered during active infection and was followed longitudinally. The V gene's germline CDR1 is MGHRA and CDR2 YSYEKL. This CDR3 has 14 amino acids. V was cut by 4 bases and J by 5 bases, with 14 bases left in between. The sequenced material came from peripheral blood. This chain joins TRBV4-1 and TRBJ1-2; weak D call: TRBD1 (5 bases). This TCR was recovered from a woman in her 70s with COVID-19, enrolled during active disease. Written as DNA, the CDR3 is TGCGCCAGCAGCCTCCCGGTGGGGGGATATGGCTACACCTTC. Translated, it gives CASSLPVGGYGYTF.